The present TCR beta chain was sequenced within a study of blood T cell repertoires in COVID-19 (dated by TCRdb to 2020 to 2021). In terms of the full investigation: The collaborator samples originated in the United States, Italy and Spain and spanned the acute and convalescent phases of COVID-19. The material from the prospective study consisted of cDNA or gDNA derived from T cells, B-cell-depleted T cells, or PBMCs. Sample metadata almost always included a de-identified subject ID, COVID-19 status, age in years and sex. The samples were drawn from two sources: the first 160 participants of the ongoing ImmuneRACE study, and 1,000 to 1,500 subjects contributed by 6 global collaborators. Subjects who had been exposed to COVID-19, were actively infected with it, or had recovered from it provided the deeply sampled blood TCRbeta repertoires that made up the dataset. A freely available public database, intended as a resource for researchers studying the immune response to SARS-CoV-2, is where the repertoires were released. Where available, HLA class I and class II types were obtained from metadata supplied by the sample provider rather than from assay-based typing.

The collaborating institutions used their own protocols to collect whole blood in K2EDTA tubes. For TCRbeta analysis, collaborators shipped samples as frozen whole blood, isolated PBMCs, or DNA extracted from either of those sample types. Sequences MNHEY (CDR1) and SVGAGI (CDR2) are obtained from the germline V gene. V trim: 6 bases; J trim: 7 bases; unmatched bases: 6. The CDR3 has 15 amino acids, counting the end cysteine and phenylalanine. Only the CDR3 DNA is retained, 45 bases long and in frame from the first base. Paper-wide results and their limitations: The quantity of clinical and demographic metadata differed by source and by participant and was supplied without curation.

As for this clone: Its target antigen remains unknown. No per-base quality is available; no much larger clone lies one base away.

TCRbeta CDR3 regions were amplified from genomic DNA using the immunoSEQ Assay, a bias-controlled multiplex PCR. The authors processed their data as follows. The number of nucleated cells in each sample was estimated by amplification of reference gene primers within the assay. To quantify the absolute abundance of each unique TCRbeta CDR3 rearrangement, sequence reads were collapsed and filtered. For each sample, productive Simpson clonality was calculated by taking the square root of Simpson's diversity index across productive rearrangements. TCRdb took this table from immuneACCESS and kept in-frame rearrangements with V and J called. Such tables lack part of the clones; where checked against another copy, unresolved V genes explain under half of the gap, and the rest is unexplained. D and trimming come from the DNA, and the V and J calls and clone size come from that table. Recorded for this sample are roughly 240,000 clones; 65% to 90% of them occurred a single time. Jointly, the top ten make up roughly 4.7% of the sample.

The V and J genes are TRBV6-5 and TRBJ1-6, and TRBD1 matches 10 of the central bases. The specimen sequenced was peripheral blood. The clonotype was recovered from a woman aged 65 to 85 with acute or convalescent COVID-19. At the DNA level, the sequence is TGTGCCAGCAGGGCCCCGACAGGGGGCAATTCACCCCTCCACTTT. This sequence encodes CASRAPTGGNSPLHF.